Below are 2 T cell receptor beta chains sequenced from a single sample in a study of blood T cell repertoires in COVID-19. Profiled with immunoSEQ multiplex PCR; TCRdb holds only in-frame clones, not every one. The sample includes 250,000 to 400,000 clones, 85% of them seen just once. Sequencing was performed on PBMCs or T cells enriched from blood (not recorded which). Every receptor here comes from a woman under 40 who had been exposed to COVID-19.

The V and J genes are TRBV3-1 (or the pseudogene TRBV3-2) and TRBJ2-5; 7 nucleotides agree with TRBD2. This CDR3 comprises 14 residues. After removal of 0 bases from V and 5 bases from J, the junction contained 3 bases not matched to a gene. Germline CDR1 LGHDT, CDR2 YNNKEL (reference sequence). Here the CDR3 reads CASSQEAGRETQYF. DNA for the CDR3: TGTGCCAGCAGCCAAGAAGCGGGAAGGGAGACCCAGTACTTC.

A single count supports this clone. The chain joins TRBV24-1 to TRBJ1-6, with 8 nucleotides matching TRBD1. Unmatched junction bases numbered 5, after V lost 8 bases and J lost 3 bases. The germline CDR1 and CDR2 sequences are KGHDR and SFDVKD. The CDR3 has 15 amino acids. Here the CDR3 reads CATNSGTGYNSPLHF. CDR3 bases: TGTGCCACCAACTCCGGGACAGGCTATAATTCACCCCTCCACTTT.